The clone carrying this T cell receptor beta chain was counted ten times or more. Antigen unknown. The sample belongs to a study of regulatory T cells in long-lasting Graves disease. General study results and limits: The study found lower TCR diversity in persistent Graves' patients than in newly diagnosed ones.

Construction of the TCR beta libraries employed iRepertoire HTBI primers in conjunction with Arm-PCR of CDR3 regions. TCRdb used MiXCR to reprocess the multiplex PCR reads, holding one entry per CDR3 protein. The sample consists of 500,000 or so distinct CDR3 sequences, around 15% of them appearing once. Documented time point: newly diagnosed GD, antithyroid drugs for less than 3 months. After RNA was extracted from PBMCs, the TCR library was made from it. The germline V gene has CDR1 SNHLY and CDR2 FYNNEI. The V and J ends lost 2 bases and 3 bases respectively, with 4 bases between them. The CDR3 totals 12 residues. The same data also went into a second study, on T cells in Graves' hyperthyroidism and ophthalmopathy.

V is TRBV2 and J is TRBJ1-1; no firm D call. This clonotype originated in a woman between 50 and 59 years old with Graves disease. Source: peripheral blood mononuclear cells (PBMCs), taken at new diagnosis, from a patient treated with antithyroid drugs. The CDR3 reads CASSEMDTEAFF. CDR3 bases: TGTGCCAGCAGTGAAATGGACACTGAAGCTTTCTTT.